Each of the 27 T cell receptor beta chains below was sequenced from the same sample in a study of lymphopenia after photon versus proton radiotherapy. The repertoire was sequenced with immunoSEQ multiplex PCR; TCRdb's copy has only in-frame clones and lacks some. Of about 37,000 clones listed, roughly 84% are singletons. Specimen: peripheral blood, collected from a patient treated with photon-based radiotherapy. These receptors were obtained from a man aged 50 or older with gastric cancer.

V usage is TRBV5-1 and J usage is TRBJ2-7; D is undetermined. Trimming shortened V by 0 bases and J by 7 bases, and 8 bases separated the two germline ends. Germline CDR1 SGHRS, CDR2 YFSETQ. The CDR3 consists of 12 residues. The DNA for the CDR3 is TGCGCCAGCAGCTTGGCACCGAGGGAGCAGTACTTC. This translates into CASSLAPREQYF. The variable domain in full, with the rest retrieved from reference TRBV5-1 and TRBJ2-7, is KAGVTQTPRYLIKTRGQQVTLSCSPISGHRSVSWYQQTPGQGLQFLFEYFSETQRNKGNFPGRFSGRQFSNSRSEMNVSTLELGDSALYLCASSLAPREQYFGPGTRLTVT.

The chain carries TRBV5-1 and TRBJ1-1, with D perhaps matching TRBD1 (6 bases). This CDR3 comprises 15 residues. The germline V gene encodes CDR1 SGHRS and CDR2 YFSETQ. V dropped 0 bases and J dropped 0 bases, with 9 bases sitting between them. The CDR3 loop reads CASSLGGGMNTEAFF. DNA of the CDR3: TGCGCCAGCAGCTTGGGAGGGGGGATGAACACTGAAGCTTTCTTT. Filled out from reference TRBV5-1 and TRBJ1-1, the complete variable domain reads KAGVTQTPRYLIKTRGQQVTLSCSPISGHRSVSWYQQTPGQGLQFLFEYFSETQRNKGNFPGRFSGRQFSNSRSEMNVSTLELGDSALYLCASSLGGGMNTEAFFGQGTRLTVV.

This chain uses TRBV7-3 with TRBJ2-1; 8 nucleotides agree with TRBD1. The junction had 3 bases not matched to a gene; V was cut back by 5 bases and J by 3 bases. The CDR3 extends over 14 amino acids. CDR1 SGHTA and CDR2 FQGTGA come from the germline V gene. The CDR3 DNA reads TGTGCCAGCAGCGCCGGACAGGGCTACAATGAGCAGTTCTTC. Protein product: CASSAGQGYNEQFF.

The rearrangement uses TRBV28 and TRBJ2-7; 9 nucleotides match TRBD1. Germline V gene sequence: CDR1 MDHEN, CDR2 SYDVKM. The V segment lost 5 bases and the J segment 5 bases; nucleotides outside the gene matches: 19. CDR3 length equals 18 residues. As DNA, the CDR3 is TGTGCCAGCAGTCCGGACAGGGGTTTAGGGGGGAGCGAAGACGAGCAGTACTTC. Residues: CASSPDRGLGGSEDEQYF.

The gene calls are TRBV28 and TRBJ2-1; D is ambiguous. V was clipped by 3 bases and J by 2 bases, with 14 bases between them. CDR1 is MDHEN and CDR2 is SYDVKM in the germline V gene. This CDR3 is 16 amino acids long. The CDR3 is CASSFPPRATYNEQFF. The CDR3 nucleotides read TGTGCCAGCAGTTTCCCCCCTCGGGCAACCTACAATGAGCAGTTCTTC.

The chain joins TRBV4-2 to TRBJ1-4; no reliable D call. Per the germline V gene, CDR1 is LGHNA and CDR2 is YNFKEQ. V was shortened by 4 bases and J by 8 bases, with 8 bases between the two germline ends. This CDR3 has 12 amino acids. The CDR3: CASSPLYEKLFF. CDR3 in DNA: TGTGCCAGCAGCCCCCTCTACGAAAAACTGTTTTTT.

The CDR3 loop is CASSDRARTGELFF. CDR3 nucleotides: TGTGCCAGCAGTGACAGGGCGAGGACCGGGGAGCTGTTTTTT. The rearrangement links TRBV25-1 to TRBJ2-2; TRBD1 might be the D (5 bases). Germline loops: CDR1 MGHDK, CDR2 SYGVNS. CDR3 length equals 14 residues. V lost 3 bases and J lost 5, with 10 bases in between.

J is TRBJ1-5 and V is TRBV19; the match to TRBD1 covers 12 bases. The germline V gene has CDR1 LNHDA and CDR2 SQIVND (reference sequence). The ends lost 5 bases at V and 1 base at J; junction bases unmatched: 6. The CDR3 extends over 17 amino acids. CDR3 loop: CASSPRDRGQSNQPQHF. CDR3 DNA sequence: TGTGCCAGTAGTCCGCGGGACAGGGGGCAGAGCAATCAGCCCCAGCATTTT.

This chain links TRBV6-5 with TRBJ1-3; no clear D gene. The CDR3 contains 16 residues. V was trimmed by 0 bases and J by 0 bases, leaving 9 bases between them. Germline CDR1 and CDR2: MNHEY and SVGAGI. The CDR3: CASSYSRQNSGNTIYF. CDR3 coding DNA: TGTGCCAGCAGTTACTCTAGGCAGAACTCTGGAAACACCATATATTTT.

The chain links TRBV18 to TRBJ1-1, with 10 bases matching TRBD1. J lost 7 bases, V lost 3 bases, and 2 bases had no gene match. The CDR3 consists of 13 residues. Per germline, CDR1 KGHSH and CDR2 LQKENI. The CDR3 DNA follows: TGTGCCAGCTCACCCGGACAGGGGGTTGAAGCTTTCTTT. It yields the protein CASSPGQGVEAFF.

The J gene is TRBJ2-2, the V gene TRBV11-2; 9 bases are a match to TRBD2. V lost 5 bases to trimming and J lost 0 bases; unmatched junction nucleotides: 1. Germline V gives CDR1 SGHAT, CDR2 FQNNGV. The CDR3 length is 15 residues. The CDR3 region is CASSRLAANTGELFF. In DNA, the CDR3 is TGTGCCAGCAGCCGACTAGCGGCGAACACCGGGGAGCTGTTTTTT.

The CDR3 bases are TGTGCCAGTAGTATCTTTAGCGGAGCCCTCACAGATACGCAGTATTTT. It yields the protein CASSIFSGALTDTQYF. V usage is TRBV19 and J usage is TRBJ2-3; maybe TRBD2 (6 bases). Germline V gene lookup returns CDR1 LNHDA and CDR2 SQIVND (reference sequence). V lost 3 bases and J lost 2, with 15 bases in between. This CDR3 is built from 16 residues.

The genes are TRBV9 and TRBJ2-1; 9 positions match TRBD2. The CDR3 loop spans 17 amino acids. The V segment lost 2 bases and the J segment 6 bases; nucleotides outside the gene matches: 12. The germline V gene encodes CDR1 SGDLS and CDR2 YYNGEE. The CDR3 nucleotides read TGTGCCAGCAGCGTCGGACTAGCGATACACCTCAGCAATGAGCAGTTCTTC. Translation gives CASSVGLAIHLSNEQFF.

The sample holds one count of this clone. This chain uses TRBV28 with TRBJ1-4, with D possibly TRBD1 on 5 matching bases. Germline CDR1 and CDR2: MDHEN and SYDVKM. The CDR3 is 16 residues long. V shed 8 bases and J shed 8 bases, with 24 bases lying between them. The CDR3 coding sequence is TGTGCCAGCGGACGGACAACACCTATCCTCTGGGAAAAACTGTTTTTT. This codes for CASGRTTPILWEKLFF.

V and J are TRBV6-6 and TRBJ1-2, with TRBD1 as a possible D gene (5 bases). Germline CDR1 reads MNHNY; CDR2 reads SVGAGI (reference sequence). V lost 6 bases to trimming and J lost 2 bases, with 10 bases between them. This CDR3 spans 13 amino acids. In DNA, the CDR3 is TGTGCCAGCAGCCCCGGGGGGAACTATGGCTACACCTTC. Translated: CASSPGGNYGYTF.

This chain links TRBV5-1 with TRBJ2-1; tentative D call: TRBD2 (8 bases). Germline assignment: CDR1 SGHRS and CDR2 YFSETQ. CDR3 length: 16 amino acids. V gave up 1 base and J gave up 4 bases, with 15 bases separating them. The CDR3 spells CASSLYGRGLYNEQFF. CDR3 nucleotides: TGCGCCAGCAGCTTGTACGGGAGGGGGCTTTACAATGAGCAGTTCTTC.

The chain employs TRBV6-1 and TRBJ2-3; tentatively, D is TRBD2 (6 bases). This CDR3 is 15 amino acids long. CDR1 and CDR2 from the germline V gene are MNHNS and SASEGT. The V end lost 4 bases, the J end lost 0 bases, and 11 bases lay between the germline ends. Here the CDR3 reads CASSGGGTSTDTQYF. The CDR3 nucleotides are TGTGCCAGCAGTGGTGGCGGGACGAGCACAGATACGCAGTATTTT.

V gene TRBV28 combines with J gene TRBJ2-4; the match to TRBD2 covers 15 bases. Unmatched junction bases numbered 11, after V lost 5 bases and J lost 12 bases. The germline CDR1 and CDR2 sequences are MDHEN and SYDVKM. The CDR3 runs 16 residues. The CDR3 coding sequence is TGTGCCAGCAGTCCTAACCGTTGGACTAGCGGGAGGGATCAGTACTTC. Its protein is CASSPNRWTSGRDQYF. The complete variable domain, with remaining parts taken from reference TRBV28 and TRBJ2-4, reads DVKVTQSSRYLVKRTGEKVFLECVQDMDHENMFWYRQDPGLGLRLIYFSYDVKMKEKGDIPEGYSVSREKKERFSLILESASTNQTSMYLCASSPNRWTSGRDQYFGAGTRLSVL.

The CDR3 DNA sequence: TGTGCCAGCTCACCTTCCCAGGGAACTGAAGCTTTCTTT. Its protein is CASSPSQGTEAFF. V gene TRBV18 combines with J gene TRBJ1-1; maybe TRBD1 (5 bases). The V gene's germline CDR1 is KGHSH and CDR2 LQKENI. The V gene lost 3 bases and the J gene lost 5 bases, with 10 bases spanning the gap. The CDR3 runs to 13 residues.

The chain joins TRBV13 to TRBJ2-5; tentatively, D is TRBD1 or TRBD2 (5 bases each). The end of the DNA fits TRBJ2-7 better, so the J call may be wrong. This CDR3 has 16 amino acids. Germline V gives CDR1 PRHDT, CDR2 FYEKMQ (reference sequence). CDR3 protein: CASSLGGERFIYEQYF. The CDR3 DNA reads TGTGCCAGCAGCTTAGGGGGGGAAAGGTTTATCTACGAGCAGTACTTC.

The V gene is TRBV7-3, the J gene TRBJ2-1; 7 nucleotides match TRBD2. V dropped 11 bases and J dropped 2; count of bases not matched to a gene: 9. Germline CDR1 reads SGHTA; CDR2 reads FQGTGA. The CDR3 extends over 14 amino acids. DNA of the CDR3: TGTGCCTCCCGACCTAGCGGAGCCTACAATGAGCAGTTCTTC. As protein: CASRPSGAYNEQFF.

The CDR3 spells CASSSGTKNQPQHF. CDR3 sequence (DNA): TGTGCCAGCAGTTCCGGGACAAAAAATCAGCCCCAGCATTTT. The J gene is TRBJ1-5, the V gene TRBV28, with a possible D match to TRBD1 (6 bases). Germline CDR1 and CDR2: MDHEN and SYDVKM. The CDR3 has 14 amino acids. Trimming removed 4 bases at V and 4 bases at J, with 11 bases between.

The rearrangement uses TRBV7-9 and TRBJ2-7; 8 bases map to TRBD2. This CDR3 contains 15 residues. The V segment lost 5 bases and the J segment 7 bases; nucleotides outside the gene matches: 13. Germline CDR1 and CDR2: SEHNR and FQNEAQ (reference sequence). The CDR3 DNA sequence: TGTGCCAGCAGCCGTGCTGCGGCGGGAGGAAGGGAGCAGTACTTC. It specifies CASSRAAAGGREQYF.

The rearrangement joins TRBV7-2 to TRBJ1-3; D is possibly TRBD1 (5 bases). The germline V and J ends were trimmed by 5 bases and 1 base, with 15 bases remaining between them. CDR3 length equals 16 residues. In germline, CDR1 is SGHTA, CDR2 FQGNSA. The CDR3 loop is CASSLSQGVSGNTIYF. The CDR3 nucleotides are TGTGCCAGCAGCCTATCGCAGGGAGTATCTGGAAACACCATATATTTT. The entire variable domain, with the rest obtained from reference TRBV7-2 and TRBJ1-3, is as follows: GAGVSQSPSNKVTEKGKDVELRCDPISGHTALYWYRQSLGQGLEFLIYFQGNSAPDKSGLPSDRFSAERTGGSVSTLTIQRTQQEDSAVYLCASSLSQGVSGNTIYFGEGSWLTVV.

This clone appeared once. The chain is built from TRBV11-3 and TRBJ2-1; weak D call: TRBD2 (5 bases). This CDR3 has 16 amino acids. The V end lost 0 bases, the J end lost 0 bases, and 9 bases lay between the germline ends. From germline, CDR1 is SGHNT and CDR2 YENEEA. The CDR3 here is CASSLESGSSYNEQFF. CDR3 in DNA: TGTGCCAGCAGCTTAGAGAGCGGTAGCTCCTACAATGAGCAGTTCTTC.

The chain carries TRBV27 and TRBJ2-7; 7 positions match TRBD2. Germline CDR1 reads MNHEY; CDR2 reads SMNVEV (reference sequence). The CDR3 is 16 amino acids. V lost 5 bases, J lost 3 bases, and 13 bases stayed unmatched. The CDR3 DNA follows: TGTGCCAGCAGTCAATACTTAGCGGGTGCGCTCTACGAGCAGTACTTC. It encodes CASSQYLAGALYEQYF.

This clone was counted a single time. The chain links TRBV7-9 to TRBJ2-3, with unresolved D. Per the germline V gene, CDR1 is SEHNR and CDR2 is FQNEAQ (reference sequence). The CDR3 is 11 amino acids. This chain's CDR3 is CTATRTDTQYF. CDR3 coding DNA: TGTACTGCAACTCGCACAGATACGCAGTATTTT.